The TCR beta chain under discussion was sequenced for a study of blood T cell repertoires in COVID-19. Looking at the study overall: COVID-19 samples collected from the United States, Italy and Spain covered acute and convalescent phases. Sources were T cells, B-cell-depleted T cells, or PBMCs; the material itself was cDNA or gDNA.

As handled by the study authors: Amplified reference gene primers provided the basis for estimating nucleated cell counts. Sequencing was performed with immunoSEQ multiplex PCR; in TCRdb, only in-frame clones are kept and a portion is missing. V and J calls and clone size are copied from that table; D and trimming were computed from the DNA. The sample has approximately 260,000 clones; about four fifths are singletons. Germline CDR1 SEHNR, CDR2 FQNEAQ (reference sequence). V lost 0 bases and J lost 1; bases outside the gene matches: 1. This CDR3 has 15 residues. Sample: peripheral blood. V usage is TRBV7-9 and J usage is TRBJ1-1, with 8 bases lining up with TRBD1. The TCR originated in a woman of 80 years or more with acute or convalescent COVID-19. The CDR3 reads CASSLAGTGNTEAFF. In DNA, the CDR3 is TGTGCCAGCAGCTTAGCCGGGACAGGGAACACTGAAGCTTTCTTT. The entire variable domain, with the rest obtained from reference TRBV7-9 and TRBJ1-1, is as follows: DTGVSQNPRHKITKRGQNVTFRCDPISEHNRLYWYRQTLGQGPEFLTYFQNEAQLEKSRLLSDRFSAERPKGSFSTLEIQRTEQGDSAMYLCASSLAGTGNTEAFFGQGTRLTVV.